A selection of T cell receptor beta chains follows, all from one sample in a study of blood T cell repertoires in COVID-19. This table comes from immunoSEQ multiplex PCR, and its TCRdb copy is limited to in-frame clones, with some not included. This sample has 93,000 or so clones, with roughly 84% found just once. Sequencing input: peripheral blood. The receptors stem from a human donor in a cohort sampled during active COVID-19. The CDR3 runs from the conserved cysteine through the conserved F or W. The D gene is left open where the match is weak. Not all rows give a size; the values are once, few, many and, for expanded clones, a class.

abundance: -
v_gene: TRBV10-1
j_gene: TRBJ1-1
d_gene: -
CDR3aa: CASREGGNTEAFF
CDR3nt: TGCGCCAGCAGGGAAGGGGGAAACACTGAAGCTTTCTTT

abundance: -
v_gene: TRBV3-1/TRBV3-2
j_gene: TRBJ1-4
d_gene: TRBD1
CDR3aa: CASSQNRGWLFF
CDR3nt: TGTGCCAGCAGCCAAAACAGGGGATGGCTGTTTTTT

abundance: -
v_gene: TRBV27
j_gene: TRBJ1-5
d_gene: -
CDR3aa: CASSLSYSPNQPQHF
CDR3nt: TGTGCCAGCAGTTTATCGTACAGCCCTAATCAGCCCCAGCATTTT

abundance: -
v_gene: TRBV7-9
j_gene: TRBJ2-1
d_gene: TRBD1
CDR3aa: CASNPRRDRENNEQFF
CDR3nt: TGTGCCAGCAACCCTCGACGGGACAGGGAAAACAATGAGCAGTTCTTC

abundance: -
v_gene: TRBV14
j_gene: TRBJ1-2
d_gene: -
CDR3aa: CASSQQNYGYTF
CDR3nt: TGTGCCAGCAGCCAACAGAACTATGGCTACACCTTC

abundance: once
v_gene: TRBV2
j_gene: TRBJ1-6
d_gene: TRBD1
CDR3aa: CASREQGLLRGPLHF
CDR3nt: TGTGCCAGCAGAGAACAGGGGCTACTTCGGGGACCCCTCCACTTT

abundance: -
v_gene: TRBV7-6
j_gene: TRBJ2-3
d_gene: TRBD2
CDR3aa: CASSLLASGGAADTQYF
CDR3nt: TGTGCCAGCAGCTTGCTAGCTAGCGGGGGGGCGGCAGATACGCAGTATTTT

abundance: -
v_gene: TRBV19
j_gene: TRBJ1-3
d_gene: -
CDR3aa: CASSTRAGVGNTIYF
CDR3nt: TGTGCCAGTAGTACCCGGGCGGGCGTTGGAAACACCATATATTTT

abundance: once
v_gene: TRBV7-2
j_gene: TRBJ2-1
d_gene: TRBD2
CDR3aa: CASSSAGTSSHEQFF
CDR3nt: TGTGCCAGCAGCTCAGCCGGGACTAGCAGCCATGAGCAGTTCTTC

abundance: once
v_gene: TRBV10-3
j_gene: TRBJ2-3
d_gene: TRBD2
CDR3aa: CAISASGGTDTQYF
CDR3nt: TGTGCCATCAGTGCTAGCGGAGGAACAGATACGCAGTATTTT

abundance: -
v_gene: TRBV5-1
j_gene: TRBJ2-5
d_gene: TRBD2
CDR3aa: CASSLGLAGVETQYF
CDR3nt: TGCGCCAGCAGCTTGGGCCTAGCGGGGGTAGAGACCCAGTACTTC

abundance: -
v_gene: TRBV19
j_gene: TRBJ1-1
d_gene: TRBD1
CDR3aa: CASRTTGGISAEAFF
CDR3nt: TGTGCCAGTAGAACGACAGGGGGGATTTCGGCTGAAGCTTTCTTT

abundance: -
v_gene: TRBV7-8
j_gene: TRBJ1-4
d_gene: -
CDR3aa: CASSLRPGTNEKLFF
CDR3nt: TGTGCCAGCAGCTTAAGACCAGGGACTAATGAAAAACTGTTTTTT

abundance: -
v_gene: TRBV9
j_gene: TRBJ2-3
d_gene: TRBD1
CDR3aa: CASSASGQGESDTQYF
CDR3nt: TGTGCCAGCAGCGCAAGTGGACAGGGGGAATCAGATACGCAGTATTTT

abundance: -
v_gene: TRBV4-3
j_gene: TRBJ1-1
d_gene: -
CDR3aa: CASSQAMNTEAFF
CDR3nt: TGCGCCAGCAGCCAAGCCATGAACACTGAAGCTTTCTTT

abundance: -
v_gene: TRBV11-3
j_gene: TRBJ1-2
d_gene: -
CDR3aa: CASSLGVNYGYTF
CDR3nt: TGTGCCAGCAGCCTCGGAGTTAACTATGGCTACACCTTC

abundance: -
v_gene: TRBV4-1
j_gene: TRBJ1-2
d_gene: -
CDR3aa: CASSHVIPTVNYGYTF
CDR3nt: TGCGCCAGCAGCCATGTCATCCCAACGGTAAACTATGGCTACACCTTC

abundance: -
v_gene: TRBV18
j_gene: TRBJ1-1
d_gene: TRBD1
CDR3aa: CASSTDRKNTEAFF
CDR3nt: TGTGCCAGCTCAACGGACAGGAAGAACACTGAAGCTTTCTTT

abundance: once
v_gene: TRBV19
j_gene: TRBJ1-4
d_gene: -
CDR3aa: CASSILGQGEKLFF
CDR3nt: TGTGCCAGTAGTATATTGGGACAAGGCGAAAAACTGTTTTTT

abundance: -
v_gene: TRBV6-5
j_gene: TRBJ1-1
d_gene: -
CDR3aa: CASSYPSGQGWTEAFF
CDR3nt: TGTGCCAGCAGTTACCCCTCAGGACAAGGGTGGACTGAAGCTTTCTTT

abundance: -
v_gene: TRBV4-2
j_gene: TRBJ1-2
d_gene: -
CDR3aa: CASSQDSMRPYGYTF
CDR3nt: TGTGCCAGCAGCCAAGATTCCATGAGGCCTTATGGCTACACCTTC

abundance: -
v_gene: TRBV7-8
j_gene: TRBJ2-2
d_gene: TRBD2
CDR3aa: CASSLKRGSGELFF
CDR3nt: TGTGCCAGCAGCTTAAAGCGGGGGTCCGGGGAGCTGTTTTTT

abundance: -
v_gene: TRBV7-8
j_gene: TRBJ2-3
d_gene: -
CDR3aa: CASSLVTGWDTQYF
CDR3nt: TGTGCCAGCAGCTTAGTTACAGGGTGGGATACGCAGTATTTT

abundance: -
v_gene: TRBV20-1
j_gene: TRBJ1-4
d_gene: -
CDR3aa: CSAWAQEKLFF
CDR3nt: TGCAGTGCATGGGCCCAGGAAAAACTGTTTTTT

abundance: -
v_gene: TRBV6-5
j_gene: TRBJ2-3
d_gene: TRBD2
CDR3aa: CASRPSGTGTDTQYF
CDR3nt: TGTGCCAGCAGGCCTAGCGGGACTGGGACAGATACGCAGTATTTT

abundance: once
v_gene: TRBV4-1
j_gene: TRBJ1-3
d_gene: TRBD1
CDR3aa: CASSQEAPVDRAGNTIYF
CDR3nt: TGCGCCAGCAGCCAAGAGGCTCCCGTGGACAGGGCTGGAAACACCATATATTTT

abundance: -
v_gene: TRBV15
j_gene: TRBJ1-5
d_gene: -
CDR3aa: CATSSPRSQPQHF
CDR3nt: TGTGCCACCTCGTCTCCCCGTAGTCAGCCCCAGCATTTT